This T cell receptor (beta chain) came from a study of vaccination and CD4 T cells after COVID-19. CDR1 GTSNPN and CDR2 SVGIG come from the germline V gene (reference sequence). Trimming stripped 0 bases from V and 5 bases from J, with 13 bases between. The CDR3 consists of 14 residues. Scientists ran DNA taken from cultured CD4+ T cells through the Oncomine TCR Beta short-read assay for sequencing. TCRdb analysed the PCR reads with MiXCR anew, one entry per CDR3 protein. The table has 18,000 or so distinct CDR3 sequences, more than 55% seen once; the top ten hold around a tenth. The treatment: roughly 10-day PBMC culture with coronavirus spike peptide pools or control peptides (ViraFEST assay). This clonotype has more than one count but fewer than ten. Its antigen remains unidentified.

This chain connects TRBV30 to TRBJ2-5; the D gene is possibly TRBD2 (5 bases). The TCR comes from a human donor who had recovered from COVID-19. Sequencing input: CD4+ T cells from blood, cultured in vitro. DNA for the CDR3: TGTGCCTGGAGTGTAGTAAAGGGCGGGGAGACCCAGTACTTC. Amino acid sequence: CAWSVVKGGETQYF.